The 20 T cell receptor beta chains below come from one sample, sequenced in a study of blood T cell repertoires in COVID-19. Generated by immunoSEQ multiplex PCR, the TCRdb table keeps only in-frame clones and is missing some. In the table there are 25,000 to 35,000 clones, 85% to 90% of which are singletons. The sample was peripheral blood. The receptors were gathered from a man aged 80 or over with acute or convalescent COVID-19.

The V and J genes are TRBV5-1 and TRBJ1-6, with 7 bases aligning to TRBD1. V was pared by 4 bases and J by 7 bases, with 14 bases of the junction left unmatched. Germline CDR1 SGHRS, CDR2 YFSETQ. CDR3 length equals 17 residues. CDR3 sequence: CASSPTDTGVLNSPLHF. CDR3 sequence (DNA): TGCGCCAGCAGCCCAACTGATACAGGGGTACTCAATTCACCCCTCCACTTT.

The chain combines TRBV18 with TRBJ1-1; perhaps TRBD1 as D (6 bases). This CDR3 contains 19 residues. The germline CDR1 and CDR2 sequences are KGHSH and LQKENI. The V gene lost 3 bases and the J gene lost 0 bases, with 23 bases spanning the gap. The chain's CDR3 is CASSPYRSGGATVNTEAFF. The CDR3, as DNA: TGTGCCAGCTCACCGTACCGGTCCGGGGGGGCTACGGTGAACACTGAAGCTTTCTTT.

The CDR3 here is CATSRRRVVLMNTEAFF. CDR3 DNA: TGTGCCACCAGCAGAAGGCGGGTGGTACTAATGAACACTGAAGCTTTCTTT. V and J are TRBV15 and TRBJ1-1; D gene unclear. The CDR3 has 17 residues. CDR1 LNHNV and CDR2 YYDKDF come from the germline V gene (reference sequence). Between the trimmed V and J ends, which lost 2 bases and 0 bases, there was a span of 16 bases.

J is TRBJ2-7 and V is TRBV11-3, with 10 bases identical to TRBD1. CDR1 is SGHNT, CDR2 YENEEA, per germline. The CDR3 loop spans 15 amino acids. V lost 4 bases, J lost 2 bases, and 5 bases stayed unmatched. The CDR3 region has the DNA TGTGCCAGCAGCTCGGGACAGGGGCGACCCTACGAGCAGTACTTC. Residues: CASSSGQGRPYEQYF.

The chain employs TRBV7-9 and TRBJ2-5, with D tentatively TRBD2 (5 bases). In germline, CDR1 is SEHNR, CDR2 FQNEAQ (reference sequence). V was pared by 1 base and J by 0 bases, with 9 bases between. The CDR3 has 15 residues. The DNA for the CDR3 is TGTGCCAGCAGCTTAGGACTAACTTACCAAGAGACCCAGTACTTC. Encoded protein: CASSLGLTYQETQYF.

The sample holds a few counts of this clone. The chain carries TRBV11-2 and TRBJ1-1; possibly TRBD1 for D (5 bases). The V gene lost 7 bases and the J gene lost 0 bases, with 15 bases spanning the gap. Looked up from germline, CDR1 is SGHAT and CDR2 is FQNNGV. The CDR3 is 15 residues long. The CDR3 region has the DNA TGTGCCAGCATCCTAGACAGTTCCATGAACACTGAAGCTTTCTTT. Translating it yields CASILDSSMNTEAFF.

This chain joins TRBV7-8 and TRBJ1-1, with D hard to call. The germline CDR1 and CDR2 sequences are SGHVS and FQNEAQ. V dropped 0 bases and J dropped 0 bases, with 8 bases sitting between them. The CDR3 has 15 amino acids. Written as DNA, the CDR3 is TGTGCCAGCAGCTTAGCGCGAGCTATGAACACTGAAGCTTTCTTT. Translation: CASSLARAMNTEAFF. Supplemented by reference TRBV7-8 and TRBJ1-1, the full variable domain reads GAGVSQSPRYKVAKRGQDVALRCDPISGHVSLFWYQQALGQGPEFLTYFQNEAQLDKSGLPSDRFFAERPEGSVSTLKIQRTQQEDSAVYLCASSLARAMNTEAFFGQGTRLTVV.

This rearrangement joins TRBV7-2 to TRBJ2-1, with D possibly TRBD1 on 6 matching bases. Per the germline V gene, CDR1 is SGHTA and CDR2 is FQGNSA. V was pared by 3 bases and J by 2 bases, with 11 bases between. The length of the CDR3 is 15 residues. The chain's CDR3 is CASSFGQRTYNEQFF. In DNA form, the CDR3 reads TGTGCCAGCAGCTTTGGACAGAGAACCTACAATGAGCAGTTCTTC.

This chain links TRBV7-2 with TRBJ1-3; D gene unclear. This CDR3 spans 15 amino acids. CDR1 SGHTA and CDR2 FQGNSA come from the germline V gene. V lost 1 base to trimming and J lost 0 bases, with 7 bases between them. The CDR3 reads CASSLGGLSGNTIYF. CDR3 DNA: TGTGCCAGCAGCTTAGGAGGGCTCTCTGGAAACACCATATATTTT.

This chain links TRBV9 with TRBJ1-4; D is unclear. Per the germline V gene, CDR1 is SGDLS and CDR2 is YYNGEE. Trimming stripped 0 bases from V and 4 bases from J, with 7 bases between. This CDR3 comprises 14 residues. The CDR3 bases are TGTGCCAGCAGCGTAGGATCGGTTAATGAAAAACTGTTTTTT. Translating it yields CASSVGSVNEKLFF.

The rearrangement uses TRBV9 and TRBJ2-1; the D gene is possibly TRBD2 (6 bases). CDR3 length: 14 amino acids. With 4 bases removed from V and 3 bases from J, the gap between germline ends came to 11 bases. Germline V gene sequence: CDR1 SGDLS, CDR2 YYNGEE. CDR3 in DNA: TGTGCCAGCAGCCCGGGGACTTTCTACAATGAGCAGTTCTTC. Translating it yields CASSPGTFYNEQFF. The full variable domain, with the rest looked up from reference TRBV9 and TRBJ2-1, is DSGVTQTPKHLITATGQRVTLRCSPRSGDLSVYWYQQSLDQGLQFLIQYYNGEERAKGNILERFSAQQFPDLHSELNLSSLELGDSALYFCASSPGTFYNEQFFGPGTRLTVL.

Comment on this clone: The junction shows a germline mismatch at one end, possibly a read error. The chain is built from TRBV7-7 and TRBJ2-1; tentatively, D is TRBD1 (5 bases). This CDR3 is built from 13 residues. CDR1 and CDR2 (germline): SSHAT, FNYEAQ (reference sequence). CDR3 coding DNA: TGTGCTAGCAGCTTAGACAGACACAATGAGCAGTTCTTC. Amino acids: CASSLDRHNEQFF.

This clone occurred once. The chain couples TRBV5-6 to TRBJ2-3; D gene unclear. V was shortened by 3 bases and J by 10 bases, with 9 bases between the two germline ends. The CDR3 loop spans 11 amino acids. Germline assignment: CDR1 SGHDT and CDR2 YYEEEE. As DNA, the CDR3 is TGTGCCAGCAGCTCCACACGGGCGCAGTATTTT. Translation gives CASSSTRAQYF.

The chain couples TRBV29-1 to TRBJ1-2; D uncertain. The CDR3 length is 14 residues. The germline V and J ends were trimmed by 4 bases and 0 bases, with 12 bases remaining between them. The germline gives CDR1 SQVTM, CDR2 ANQGSEA. CDR3 in DNA: TGCAGCGTTGGAGGAGGGAGGACTAACTATGGCTACACCTTC. This encodes CSVGGGRTNYGYTF.

This clone was observed a few times. The V call is TRBV18, the J call TRBJ2-7; D uncertain. The CDR3 is 13 residues long. Per germline, CDR1 KGHSH and CDR2 LQKENI. Trimming removed 3 bases from V and 0 bases from J, with 6 bases in between. CDR3 in DNA: TGTGCCAGCTCACCCCGAGACTCCTACGAGCAGTACTTC. Protein sequence: CASSPRDSYEQYF.

This clone has more than one count but fewer than ten. This chain links TRBV5-1 with TRBJ1-4; 10 bases are a match to TRBD1. V was clipped by 8 bases and J by 8 bases; unmatched bases: 9. The CDR3 runs to 14 residues. Germline CDR1 SGHRS, CDR2 YFSETQ. CDR3 protein: CASREGQGQEKLFF. CDR3 in DNA: TGCGCCAGTAGGGAGGGACAGGGGCAAGAAAAACTGTTTTTT. Together with reference TRBV5-1 and TRBJ1-4, the CDR3 gives the full variable domain: KAGVTQTPRYLIKTRGQQVTLSCSPISGHRSVSWYQQTPGQGLQFLFEYFSETQRNKGNFPGRFSGRQFSNSRSEMNVSTLELGDSALYLCASREGQGQEKLFFGSGTQLSVL.

Only one count was recorded for this clone. The V and J genes are TRBV6-5 and TRBJ1-6; D is uncertain. Trimming left V 4 bases short and J 7 bases short, with 14 bases between. The germline V gene has CDR1 MNHEY and CDR2 SVGAGI. This CDR3 is built from 15 residues. The CDR3 region is CASSFRQNGNSPLHF. In nucleotides, the CDR3 is TGTGCCAGCAGTTTTAGACAAAACGGCAATTCACCCCTCCACTTT.

The chain carries TRBV15 and TRBJ2-7, with TRBD2 identical over 10 bases. Trimming took 3 bases from V and 5 from J; bases not matched to a gene: 7. CDR1 and CDR2 from the germline V gene are LNHNV and YYDKDF (reference sequence). This CDR3 region has 15 residues. The CDR3 loop is CATSRKREGPNEQYF. The DNA for the CDR3 is TGTGCCACCAGCAGGAAGCGGGAGGGCCCCAACGAGCAGTACTTC.

This chain uses TRBV28 with TRBJ1-5, with 10 nucleotides matching TRBD1. Germline CDR1 and CDR2: MDHEN and SYDVKM. Trimming cost V 2 bases and J 6 bases; bases outside gene matches: 10. This CDR3 contains 17 residues. CDR3 nucleotide sequence: TGTGCCAGCAGTTTACCAACTAGACAGGGGGCTCGTCAGCCCCAGCATTTT. Protein product: CASSLPTRQGARQPQHF.

J is TRBJ2-1 and V is TRBV19; 11 bases line up with TRBD1. This CDR3 comprises 15 residues. Unmatched junction bases numbered 11, after V lost 7 bases and J lost 9 bases. Germline lookup yields CDR1 LNHDA and CDR2 SQIVND (reference sequence). The CDR3 DNA reads TGTGCCAGTACCTCCGGGACAGGGGGTAGGACTGAGCAGTTCTTC. This sequence encodes CASTSGTGGRTEQFF. Drawing the rest from reference TRBV19 and TRBJ2-1, the complete variable domain is DGGITQSPKYLFRKEGQNVTLSCEQNLNHDAMYWYRQDPGQGLRLIYYSQIVNDFQKGDIAEGYSVSREKKESFPLTVTSAQKNPTAFYLCASTSGTGGRTEQFFGPGTRLTVL.